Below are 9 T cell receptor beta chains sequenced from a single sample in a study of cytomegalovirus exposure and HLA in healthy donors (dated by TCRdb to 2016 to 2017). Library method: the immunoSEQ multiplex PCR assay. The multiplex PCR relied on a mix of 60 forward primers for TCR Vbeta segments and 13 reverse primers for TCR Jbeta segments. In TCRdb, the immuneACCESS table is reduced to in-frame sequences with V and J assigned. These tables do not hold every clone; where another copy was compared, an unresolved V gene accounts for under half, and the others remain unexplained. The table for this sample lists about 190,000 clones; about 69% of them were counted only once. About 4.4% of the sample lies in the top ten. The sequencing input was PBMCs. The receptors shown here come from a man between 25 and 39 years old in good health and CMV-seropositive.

The CDR3 nucleotides read TGTGCCAGCTCCGTGAGCGTCGGGAACTCCTACGAGCAGTACTTC. Its translation is CASSVSVGNSYEQYF. The chain uses TRBV2 and TRBJ2-7, with TRBD2 as a possible D gene (5 bases). This CDR3 spans 15 amino acids. Trimming shortened V by 8 bases and J by 0 bases, and 17 bases separated the two germline ends. Per the germline V gene, CDR1 is SNHLY and CDR2 is FYNNEI.

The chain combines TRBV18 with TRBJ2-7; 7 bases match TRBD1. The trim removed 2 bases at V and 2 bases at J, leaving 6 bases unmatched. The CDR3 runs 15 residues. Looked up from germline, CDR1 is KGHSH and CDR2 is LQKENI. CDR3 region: CASSPGRGLTYEQYF. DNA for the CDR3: TGTGCCAGCTCACCAGGAAGGGGGCTAACCTACGAGCAGTACTTC. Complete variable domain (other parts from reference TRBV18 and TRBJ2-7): NAGVMQNPRHLVRRRGQEARLRCSPMKGHSHVYWYRQLPEEGLKFMVYLQKENIIDESGMPKERFSAEFPKEGPSILRIQQVVRGDSAAYFCASSPGRGLTYEQYFGPGTRLTVT.

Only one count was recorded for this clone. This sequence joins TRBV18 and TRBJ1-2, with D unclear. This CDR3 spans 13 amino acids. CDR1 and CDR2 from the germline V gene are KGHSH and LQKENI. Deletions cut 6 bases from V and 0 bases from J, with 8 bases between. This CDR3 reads CASSPDTNYGYTF. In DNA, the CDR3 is TGTGCCAGCTCTCCAGACACTAACTATGGCTACACCTTC.

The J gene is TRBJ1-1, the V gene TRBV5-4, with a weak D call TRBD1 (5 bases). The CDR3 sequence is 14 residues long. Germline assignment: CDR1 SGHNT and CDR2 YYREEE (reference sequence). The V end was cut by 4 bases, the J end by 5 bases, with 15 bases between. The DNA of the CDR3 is TGTGCCAGCAGCCCCTTCGGGGGTGCAACTGAAGCTTTCTTT. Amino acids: CASSPFGGATEAFF. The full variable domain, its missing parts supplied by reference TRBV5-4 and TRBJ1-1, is ETGVTQSPTHLIKTRGQQVTLRCSSQSGHNTVSWYQQALGQGPQFIFQYYREEENGRGNFPPRFSGLQFPNYSSELNVNALELDDSALYLCASSPFGGATEAFFGQGTRLTVV.

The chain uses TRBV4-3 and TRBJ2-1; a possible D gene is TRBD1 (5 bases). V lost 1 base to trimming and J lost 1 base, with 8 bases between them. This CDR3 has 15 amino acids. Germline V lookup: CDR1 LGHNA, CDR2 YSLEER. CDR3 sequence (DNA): TGCGCCAGCAGCCAAGGAAGGGGATCCTACAATGAGCAGTTCTTC. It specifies CASSQGRGSYNEQFF.

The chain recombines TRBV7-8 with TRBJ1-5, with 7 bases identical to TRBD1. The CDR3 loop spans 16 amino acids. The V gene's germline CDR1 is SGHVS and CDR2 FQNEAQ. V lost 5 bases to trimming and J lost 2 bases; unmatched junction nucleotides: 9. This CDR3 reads CASSALADRGNQPQHF. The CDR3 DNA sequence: TGTGCCAGCAGCGCCCTAGCCGACAGGGGCAATCAGCCCCAGCATTTT. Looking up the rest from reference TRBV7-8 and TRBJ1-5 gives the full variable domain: GAGVSQSPRYKVAKRGQDVALRCDPISGHVSLFWYQQALGQGPEFLTYFQNEAQLDKSGLPSDRFFAERPEGSVSTLKIQRTQQEDSAVYLCASSALADRGNQPQHFGDGTRLSIL.

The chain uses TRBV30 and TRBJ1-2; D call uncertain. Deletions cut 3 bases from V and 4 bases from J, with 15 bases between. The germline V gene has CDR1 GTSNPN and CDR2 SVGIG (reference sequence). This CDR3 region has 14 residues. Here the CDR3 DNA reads TGTGCCTGGAGCAGCGGCTTGGGCGGCTATGGCTACACCTTC. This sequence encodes CAWSSGLGGYGYTF. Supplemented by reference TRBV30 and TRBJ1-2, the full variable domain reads SQTIHQWPATLVQPVGSPLSLECTVEGTSNPNLYWYRQAAGRGLQLLFYSVGIGQISSEVPQNLSASRPQDRQFILSSKKLLLSDSGFYLCAWSSGLGGYGYTFGSGTRLTVV.

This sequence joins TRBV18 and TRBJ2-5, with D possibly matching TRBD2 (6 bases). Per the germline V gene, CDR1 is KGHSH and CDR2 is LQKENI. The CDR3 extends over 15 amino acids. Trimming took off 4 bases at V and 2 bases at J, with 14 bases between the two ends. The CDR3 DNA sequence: TGTGCCAGCTCACGACTAGTAGACAGACAAGAGACCCAGTACTTC. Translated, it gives CASSRLVDRQETQYF.

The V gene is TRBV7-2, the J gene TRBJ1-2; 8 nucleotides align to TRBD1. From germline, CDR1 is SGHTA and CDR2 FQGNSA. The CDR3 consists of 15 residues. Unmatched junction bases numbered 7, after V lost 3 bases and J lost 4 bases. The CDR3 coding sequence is TGTGCCAGCAGCTTGATCGGGACAGGCGGCTATGGCTACACCTTC. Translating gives CASSLIGTGGYGYTF.